This T cell receptor beta chain emerged from a study of tumor and adjacent non-tumor tissue in lung cancer. Study information: Histology: about 13 adenocarcinoma, a couple of squamous cell carcinoma, 1 small cell lung cancer. The patients, around 10 men and roughly 5 women, were roughly 30 to 76 with stage I to III disease.

V was pared by 9 bases and J by 5 bases, with 19 bases of the junction left unmatched. The CDR3 covers 17 residues. Germline V gene lookup returns CDR1 MNHEY and CDR2 SVGAGI. A word on this clonotype: Its antigen remains unidentified.

Study-level findings and limits: Top 100 clones took a larger repertoire share in normal lung. Tumor tissue had significantly higher TCR diversity than normal lung.

The library came from three nested PCR rounds adapted from ARM-PCR protocols. MiXCR, applied by TCRdb to the multiplex PCR reads, yields one record per CDR3 protein. Of about 86,000 distinct CDR3 sequences detected, around 80% appear once; the ten largest clones hold 21%. This sample's RNA came from whole unsorted tissue. More than 3 cm separated this lung sample from the edge of the tumor. The sequenced sample consisted of distant non-tumor lung tissue. The origin of this receptor is a woman in her fifties or sixties with non-small cell lung cancer. The chain recombines TRBV6-5 with TRBJ2-1; 7 bases match TRBD2. CDR3 in DNA: TGTGCCAGTAGACACGCCTCGGGGTGGGGGGGGGACAATGAGCAGTTCTTC. Protein sequence: CASRHASGWGGDNEQFF.